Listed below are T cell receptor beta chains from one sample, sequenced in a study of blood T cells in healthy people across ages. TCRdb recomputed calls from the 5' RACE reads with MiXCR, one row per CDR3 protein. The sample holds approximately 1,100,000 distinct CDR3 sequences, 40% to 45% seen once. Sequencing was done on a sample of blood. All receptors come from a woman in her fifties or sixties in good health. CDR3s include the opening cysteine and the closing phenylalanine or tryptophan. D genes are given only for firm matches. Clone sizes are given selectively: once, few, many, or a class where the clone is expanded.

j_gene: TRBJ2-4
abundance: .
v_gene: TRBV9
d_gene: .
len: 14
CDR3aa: CASSGQLAKNIQYF
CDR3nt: TGTGCCAGCAGCGGGCAACTAGCCAAAAACATTCAGTACTTC

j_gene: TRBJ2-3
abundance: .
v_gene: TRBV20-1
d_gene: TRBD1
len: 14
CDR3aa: CSASSGRGTDTQYF
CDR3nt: TGCAGTGCTAGTTCAGGCAGGGGGACAGATACGCAGTATTTT

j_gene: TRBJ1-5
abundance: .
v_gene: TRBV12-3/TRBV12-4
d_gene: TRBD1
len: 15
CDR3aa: CASSRTGGAGQPQHF
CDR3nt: TGTGCCAGCAGTCGTACAGGGGGCGCTGGGCAGCCCCAGCATTTT

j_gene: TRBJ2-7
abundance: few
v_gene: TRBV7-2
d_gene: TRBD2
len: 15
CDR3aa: CASSWTSSSSYEQYF
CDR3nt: TGTGCCAGCAGCTGGACTAGCTCTAGCTCCTACGAGCAGTACTTC

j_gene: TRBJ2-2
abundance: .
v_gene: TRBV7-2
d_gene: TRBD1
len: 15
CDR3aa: CASSARQGRVGELFF
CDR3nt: TGTGCCAGCAGCGCCCGACAGGGGCGGGTCGGGGAGCTGTTTTTT

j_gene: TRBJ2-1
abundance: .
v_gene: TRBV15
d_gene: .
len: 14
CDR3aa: CATSTGYPDNEQFF
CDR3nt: TGTGCCACCAGCACAGGGTACCCCGACAATGAGCAGTTCTTC

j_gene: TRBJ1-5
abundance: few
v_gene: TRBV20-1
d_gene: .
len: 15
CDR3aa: CSARVRGGGNQPQHF
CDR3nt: TGCAGTGCTAGGGTAAGGGGGGGCGGCAATCAGCCCCAGCATTTT

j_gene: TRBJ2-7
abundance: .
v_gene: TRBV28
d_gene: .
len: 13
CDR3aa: CASSPRDLDEQYF
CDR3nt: TGTGCCAGCAGCCCCCGGGACCTAGACGAGCAGTACTTC

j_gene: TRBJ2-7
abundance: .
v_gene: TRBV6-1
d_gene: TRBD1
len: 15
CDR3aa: CASRSARDRVHEQYF
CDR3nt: TGTGCCAGCAGATCGGCCCGGGACAGGGTCCACGAGCAGTACTTC

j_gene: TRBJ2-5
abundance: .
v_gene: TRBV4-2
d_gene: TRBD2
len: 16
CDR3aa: CASNQGELAGYNEQYF
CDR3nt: TGTGCCAGCAACCAAGGCGAACTAGCGGGATACAATGAGCAGTACTTC

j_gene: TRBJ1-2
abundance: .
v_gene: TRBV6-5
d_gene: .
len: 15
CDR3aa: CASRSPAREGGGYTF
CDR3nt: TGTGCCAGCAGGTCCCCTGCCCGAGAGGGTGGTGGCTACACCTTC

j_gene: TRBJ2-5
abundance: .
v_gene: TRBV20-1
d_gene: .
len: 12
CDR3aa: CSAGSSQETQYF
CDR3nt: TGCAGTGCAGGGAGCAGCCAAGAGACCCAGTACTTC

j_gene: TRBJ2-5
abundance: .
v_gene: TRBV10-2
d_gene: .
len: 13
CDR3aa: CASSFREVETQYF
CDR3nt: TGCGCCAGCAGTTTCAGGGAGGTTGAGACCCAGTACTTC

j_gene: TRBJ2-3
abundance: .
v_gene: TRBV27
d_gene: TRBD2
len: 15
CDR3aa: CASSPLAGVTDTQYF
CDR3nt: TGTGCCAGCAGTCCACTAGCGGGAGTTACAGATACGCAGTATTTT

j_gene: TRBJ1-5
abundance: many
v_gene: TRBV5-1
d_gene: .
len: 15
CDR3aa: CASSLAGGSNQPQHF
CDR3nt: TGTGCCAGCAGTTTGGCCGGTGGAAGCAATCAGCCCCAGCATTTT

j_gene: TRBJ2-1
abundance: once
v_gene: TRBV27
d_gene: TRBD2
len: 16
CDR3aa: CASSLLRTSGSDEQFF
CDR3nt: TGTGCCAGCAGTTTATTGCGGACTAGCGGGAGCGATGAGCAGTTCTTC

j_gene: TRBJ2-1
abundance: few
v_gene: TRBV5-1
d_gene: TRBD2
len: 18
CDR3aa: CASSLAGTSGRRGNEQFF
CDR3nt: TGCGCCAGCAGCTTGGCGGGGACTAGCGGGAGGAGGGGAAATGAGCAGTTCTTC

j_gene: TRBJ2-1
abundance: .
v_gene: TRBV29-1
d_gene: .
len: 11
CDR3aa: CSVGGANEQFF
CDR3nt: TGCAGCGTTGGTGGGGCCAATGAGCAGTTCTTC

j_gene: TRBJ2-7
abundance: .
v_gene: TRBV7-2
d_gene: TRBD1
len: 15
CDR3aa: CASSLGRQGAHEQYF
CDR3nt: TGTGCCAGCAGCTTAGGGCGGCAGGGGGCCCACGAGCAGTACTTC

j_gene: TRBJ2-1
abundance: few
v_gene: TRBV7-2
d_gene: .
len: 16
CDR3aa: CASSPQGEFTYNEQFF
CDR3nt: TGTGCCAGCAGCCCGCAAGGGGAATTTACCTACAATGAGCAGTTCTTC

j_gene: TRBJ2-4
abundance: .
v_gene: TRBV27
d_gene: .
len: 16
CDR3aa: CASSSSPQGAKNIQYF
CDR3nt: TGTGCCAGCAGTTCAAGCCCCCAGGGAGCCAAAAACATTCAGTACTTC

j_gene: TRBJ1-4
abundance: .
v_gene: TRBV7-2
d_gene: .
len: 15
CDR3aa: CASSLGSATNEKLFF
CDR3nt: TGTGCCAGCAGCTTGGGTTCCGCAACTAATGAAAAACTGTTTTTT

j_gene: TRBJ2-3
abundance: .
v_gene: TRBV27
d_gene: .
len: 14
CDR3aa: CASSPRSTADTQYF
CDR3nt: TGTGCCAGCAGTCCCCGAAGCACCGCAGATACGCAGTATTTT

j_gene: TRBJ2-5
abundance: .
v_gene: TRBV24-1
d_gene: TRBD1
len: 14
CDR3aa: CATSEQGPQETQYF
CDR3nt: TGTGCCACCAGTGAACAGGGGCCCCAAGAGACCCAGTACTTC

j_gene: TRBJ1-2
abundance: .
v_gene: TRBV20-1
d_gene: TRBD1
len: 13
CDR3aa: CSARGQLGYGYTF
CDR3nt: TGCAGTGCTAGGGGACAGCTGGGGTATGGCTACACCTTC

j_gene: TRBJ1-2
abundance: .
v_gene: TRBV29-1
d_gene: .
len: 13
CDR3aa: CSGEEAGSGGYTF
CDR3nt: TGCAGCGGTGAAGAGGCAGGGAGCGGCGGCTACACCTTC

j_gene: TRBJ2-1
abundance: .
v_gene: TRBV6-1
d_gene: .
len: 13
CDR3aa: CASTVLDAREQFF
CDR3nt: TGTGCCAGCACAGTTCTGGACGCCAGGGAGCAGTTCTTC

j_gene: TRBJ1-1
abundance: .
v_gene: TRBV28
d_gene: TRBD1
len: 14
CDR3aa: CASTATGGAKKAFF
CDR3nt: TGTGCCAGCACCGCAACAGGGGGCGCGAAGAAAGCTTTCTTT

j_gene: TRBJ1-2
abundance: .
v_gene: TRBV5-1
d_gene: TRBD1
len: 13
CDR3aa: CASRLTGGNGYTF
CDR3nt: TGCGCCAGCAGACTGACAGGGGGCAATGGCTACACCTTC

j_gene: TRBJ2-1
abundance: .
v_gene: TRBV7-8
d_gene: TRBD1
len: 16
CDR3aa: CASSLAGTGFLDEQFF
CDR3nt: TGTGCCAGCAGCTTAGCCGGGACAGGGTTTCTAGATGAGCAGTTCTTC

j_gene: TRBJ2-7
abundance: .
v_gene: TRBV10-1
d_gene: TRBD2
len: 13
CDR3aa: CASSTSGRNEQYF
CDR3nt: TGCGCCAGCAGCACTAGCGGGAGAAACGAGCAGTACTTC

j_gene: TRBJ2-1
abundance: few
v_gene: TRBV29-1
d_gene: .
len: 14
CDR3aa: CSVVLRLVYNEQFF
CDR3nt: TGCAGCGTTGTTCTGAGACTTGTCTACAATGAGCAGTTCTTC

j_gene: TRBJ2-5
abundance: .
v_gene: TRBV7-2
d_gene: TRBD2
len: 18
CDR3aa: CASTRTWTSGAGRETQYF
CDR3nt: TGTGCCAGCACACGAACCTGGACTAGCGGGGCGGGGAGGGAGACCCAGTACTTC

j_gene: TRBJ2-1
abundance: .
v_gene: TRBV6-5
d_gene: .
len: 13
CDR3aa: CASSGQIDNEQFF
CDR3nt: TGTGCCAGCAGTGGACAGATAGACAATGAGCAGTTCTTC

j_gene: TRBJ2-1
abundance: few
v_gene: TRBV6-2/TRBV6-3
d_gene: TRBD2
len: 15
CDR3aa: CASNLLAGLWDEQFF
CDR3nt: TGTGCCAGCAACCTACTAGCGGGTCTTTGGGATGAGCAGTTCTTC

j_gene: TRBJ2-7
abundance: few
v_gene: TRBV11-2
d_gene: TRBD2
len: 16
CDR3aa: CASSFSRRTSVYEQYF
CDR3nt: TGTGCCAGCAGTTTCTCCCGGAGGACTAGCGTCTACGAGCAGTACTTC